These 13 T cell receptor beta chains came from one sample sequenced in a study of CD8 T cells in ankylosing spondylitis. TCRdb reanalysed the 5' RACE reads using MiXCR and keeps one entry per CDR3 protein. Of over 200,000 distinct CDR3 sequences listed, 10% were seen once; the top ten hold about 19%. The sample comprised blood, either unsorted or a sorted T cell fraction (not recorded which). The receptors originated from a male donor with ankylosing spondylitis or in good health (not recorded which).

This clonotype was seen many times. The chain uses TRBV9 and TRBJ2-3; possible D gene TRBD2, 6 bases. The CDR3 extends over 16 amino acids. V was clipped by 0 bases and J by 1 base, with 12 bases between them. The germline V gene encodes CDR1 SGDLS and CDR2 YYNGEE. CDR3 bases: TGTGCCAGCAGCGTAGTCGGGAGATTGGGCACAGATACGCAGTATTTT. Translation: CASSVVGRLGTDTQYF.

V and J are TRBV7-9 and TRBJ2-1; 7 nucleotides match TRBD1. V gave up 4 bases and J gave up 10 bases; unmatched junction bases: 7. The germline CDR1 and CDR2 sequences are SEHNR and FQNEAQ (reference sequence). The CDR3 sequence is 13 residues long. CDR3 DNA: TGTGCCAGCAGCTGGGACAGCTCCAACGAGCAGTTCTTC. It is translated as CASSWDSSNEQFF.

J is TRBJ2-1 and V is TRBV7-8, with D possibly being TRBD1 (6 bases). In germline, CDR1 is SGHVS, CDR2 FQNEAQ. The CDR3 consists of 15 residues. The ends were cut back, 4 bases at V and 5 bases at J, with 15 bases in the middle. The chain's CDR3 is CASSSQGRGNNEQFF. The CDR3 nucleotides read TGTGCCAGCAGCTCACAGGGTAGGGGTAACAATGAGCAGTTCTTC.

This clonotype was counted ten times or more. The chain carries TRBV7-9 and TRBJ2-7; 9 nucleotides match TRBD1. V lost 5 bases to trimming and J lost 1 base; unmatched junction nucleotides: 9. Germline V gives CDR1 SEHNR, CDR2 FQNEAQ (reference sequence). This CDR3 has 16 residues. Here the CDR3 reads CASSPALGQGSYEQYF. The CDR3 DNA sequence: TGTGCCAGCAGCCCCGCCTTAGGACAGGGGTCCTACGAGCAGTACTTC.

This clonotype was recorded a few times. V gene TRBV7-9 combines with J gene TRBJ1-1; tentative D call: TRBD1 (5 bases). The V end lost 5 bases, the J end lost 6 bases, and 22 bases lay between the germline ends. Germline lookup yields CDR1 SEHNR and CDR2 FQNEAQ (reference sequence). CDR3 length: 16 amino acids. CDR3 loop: CASSTRTGGVFAEAFF. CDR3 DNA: TGTGCCAGCAGCACAAGAACCGGGGGAGTTTTCGCTGAAGCTTTCTTT.

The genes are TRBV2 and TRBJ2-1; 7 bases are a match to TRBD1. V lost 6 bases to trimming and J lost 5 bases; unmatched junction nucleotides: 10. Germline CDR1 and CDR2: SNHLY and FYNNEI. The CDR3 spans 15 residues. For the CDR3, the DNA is TGTGCCAGCAGCGTGACAGGGCAACCCCACAATGAGCAGTTCTTC. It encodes CASSVTGQPHNEQFF.

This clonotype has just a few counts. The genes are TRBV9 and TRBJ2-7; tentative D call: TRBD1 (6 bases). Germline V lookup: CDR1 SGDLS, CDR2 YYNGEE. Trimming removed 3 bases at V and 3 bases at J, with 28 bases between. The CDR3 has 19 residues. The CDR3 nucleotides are TGTGCCAGCAGCGAGAAAACGAAGCCCCCTCGACAGGAGTTCTACGAGCAGTACTTC. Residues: CASSEKTKPPRQEFYEQYF.

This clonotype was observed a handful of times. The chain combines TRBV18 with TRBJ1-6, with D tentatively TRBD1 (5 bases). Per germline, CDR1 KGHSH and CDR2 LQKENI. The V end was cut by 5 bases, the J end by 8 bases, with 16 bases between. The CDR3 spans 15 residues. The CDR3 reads CASSFTGEGDSPLHF. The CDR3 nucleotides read TGTGCCAGCTCATTTACAGGAGAAGGCGATTCACCCCTCCACTTT.

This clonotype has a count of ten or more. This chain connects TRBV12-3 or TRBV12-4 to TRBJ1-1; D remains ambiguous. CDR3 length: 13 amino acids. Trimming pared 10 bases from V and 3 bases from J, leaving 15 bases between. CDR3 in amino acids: CATMMTGYTEAFF. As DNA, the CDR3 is TGTGCCACCATGATGACCGGGTACACTGAAGCTTTCTTT.

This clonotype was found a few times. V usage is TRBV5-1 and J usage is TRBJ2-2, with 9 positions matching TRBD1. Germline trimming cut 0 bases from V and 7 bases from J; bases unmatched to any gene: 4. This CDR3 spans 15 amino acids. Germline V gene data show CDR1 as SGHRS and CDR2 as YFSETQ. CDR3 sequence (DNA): TGCGCCAGCAGCTTGGGAACAGGGGGCCACGGGGAGCTGTTTTTT. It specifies CASSLGTGGHGELFF.

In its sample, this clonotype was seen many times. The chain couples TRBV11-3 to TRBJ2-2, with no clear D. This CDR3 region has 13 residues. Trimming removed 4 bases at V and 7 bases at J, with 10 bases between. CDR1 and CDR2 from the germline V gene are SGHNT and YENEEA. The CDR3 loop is CASSSIVGGELFF. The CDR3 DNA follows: TGTGCCAGCAGCTCCATAGTGGGCGGGGAGCTGTTTTTT.

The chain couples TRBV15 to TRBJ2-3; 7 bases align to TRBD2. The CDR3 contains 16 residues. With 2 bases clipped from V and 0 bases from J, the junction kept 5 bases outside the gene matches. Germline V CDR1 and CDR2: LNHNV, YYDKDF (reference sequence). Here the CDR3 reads CATSRISGSSTDTQYF. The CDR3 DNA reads TGTGCCACCAGCAGAATTAGCGGGTCGAGCACAGATACGCAGTATTTT.

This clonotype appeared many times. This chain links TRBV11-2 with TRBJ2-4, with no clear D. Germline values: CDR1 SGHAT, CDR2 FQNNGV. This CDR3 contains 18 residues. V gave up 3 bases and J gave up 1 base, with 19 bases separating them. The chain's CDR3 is CASSFPAAGDGAKNIQYF. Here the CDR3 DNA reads TGTGCCAGCAGCTTCCCAGCAGCAGGTGATGGGGCCAAAAACATTCAGTACTTC.